This T cell receptor (beta chain) originates from a study of blood T cell repertoires in COVID-19. Across the whole study: T cells, B-cell-depleted T cells, or PBMCs supplied cDNA or gDNA.

CDR1 MRHNA and CDR2 SNTAGT come from the germline V gene. The CDR3 covers 13 residues. V was clipped by 4 bases and J by 0 bases, with 6 bases between them. Study processing details: The assay estimated nucleated cells by amplifying reference gene primers. The repertoire was sequenced with immunoSEQ multiplex PCR; TCRdb's copy has only in-frame clones and lacks some. From that table come the V and J calls and clone size; the DNA was used to work out D and trimming. The data hold 150,000 to 200,000 clones, with 81% observed a single time. One Seattle source followed patients from active infection through their disease course.

The TCR was taken from a woman aged 80 or over with COVID-19, enrolled during active disease. The specimen was peripheral blood. The chain joins TRBV6-4 to TRBJ1-1, with D hard to call. The CDR3 sequence: CASSAVLNTEAFF. Here the CDR3 DNA reads TGTGCCAGCAGTGCAGTCCTGAACACTGAAGCTTTCTTT.